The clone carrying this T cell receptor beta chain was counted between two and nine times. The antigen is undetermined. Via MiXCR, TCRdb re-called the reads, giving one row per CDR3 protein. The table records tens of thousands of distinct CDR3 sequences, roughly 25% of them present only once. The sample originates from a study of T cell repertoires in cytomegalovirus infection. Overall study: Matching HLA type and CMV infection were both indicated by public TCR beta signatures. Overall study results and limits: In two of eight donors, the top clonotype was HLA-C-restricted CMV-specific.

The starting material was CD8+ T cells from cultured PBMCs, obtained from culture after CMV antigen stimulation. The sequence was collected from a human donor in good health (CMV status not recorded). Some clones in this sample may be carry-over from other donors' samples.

The CDR3 sequence: CASIDARGLQTQYF. In DNA, the CDR3 is TGTGCCAGCATCGACGCGAGGGGATTACAGACCCAGTACTTC. The chain carries TRBV7-9 and TRBJ2-5; D is tentatively TRBD1 or TRBD2 (5 bases each). This CDR3 region has 14 residues. The V end lost 7 bases, the J end lost 6 bases, and 18 bases lay between the germline ends. Germline-derived CDR1 and CDR2 are SEHNR and FQNEAQ (reference sequence).